This is a list of T cell receptor beta chains from one sample in a study of beta chain features in type 1 diabetes. Only in-frame clones appear in the TCRdb table, and some are missing; sequencing was by immunoSEQ multiplex PCR. The top ten clones hold about 0.95% of a sample with about 150,000 clones, around 7.8% of them seen once. Sequencing used central memory CD4+ T cells from blood. The receptors were gathered from a woman in her thirties or forties with type 1 diabetes. Each CDR3 is given with its conserved first and last residue. The D gene is left open where the match is weak. The size of a clone is reported for some rows only, either as once, few or many, or as a class for expanded clones.

TRBD1	-	TRBJ2-1	TRBV4-2	TGTGCCAGCAGCTCGGGACAGGGGGCGAGCGATGAGCAGTTCTTC	CASSSGQGASDEQFF
TRBD1	few	TRBJ1-6	TRBV7-8	TGTGCCAGCAGCTCACAGGGGGCCGGCGGGTCACCCCTCCACTTT	CASSSQGAGGSPLHF
TRBD1	-	TRBJ1-2	TRBV7-2	TGTGCCAGCAGCTTCGGGGACAGGGTTCGGGGTGGCTACACCTTC	CASSFGDRVRGGYTF
TRBD1	few	TRBJ1-2	TRBV15	TGTGCCACCAGCAGAGGGGGGGACAGGGGGAGGGGTGGCTATGGCTACACCTTC	CATSRGGDRGRGGYGYTF
TRBD1	few	TRBJ1-5	TRBV19	TGTGCCAGTAGTTACTCAACAGGGGGTATTCAGCCCCAGCATTTT	CASSYSTGGIQPQHF
-	-	TRBJ2-2	TRBV30	TGTGCCTGGAGTGGCAAGACTTTGAACACCGGGGAGCTGTTTTTT	CAWSGKTLNTGELFF
-	many	TRBJ2-5	TRBV13	TGTGCCAGCAGCCCCGCGGGGAGACAAGAGACCCAGTACTTC	CASSPAGRQETQYF
TRBD1	-	TRBJ2-7	TRBV27	TGTGCCAGCAGTTCTCGGGACAGGGGCTACGAGCAGTACTTC	CASSSRDRGYEQYF
TRBD1	few	TRBJ2-1	TRBV7-9	TGTGCCAGCAGCTCCACCGGGACAGGGGGTATGTGGCAGTTCTTC	CASSSTGTGGMWQFF
-	few	TRBJ2-3	TRBV29-1	TGCAGCGTTGAACCCGGACGGGGAATCTCGCAGTATTTT	CSVEPGRGISQYF
-	few	TRBJ2-1	TRBV27	TGTGCCAGCAGTCTGGCCAGCTACAATGAGCAGTTCTTC	CASSLASYNEQFF
-	few	TRBJ1-2	TRBV5-1	TGCGCCAGCAGCTTGGCCCGTGGGGCGGAAGGCTACACCTTC	CASSLARGAEGYTF
-	few	TRBJ1-1	TRBV27	TGTGCCAGCAGTTTATCACGGGGGGAAGCTTTCTTT	CASSLSRGEAFF
-	-	TRBJ1-1	TRBV6-6	TGTGCCAGCAGTTACGGTACAGGTGAAGCTTTCTTT	CASSYGTGEAFF
-	-	TRBJ2-3	TRBV28	TGTGCCTCCAAAGGGGCCCTGAGCACAGATACGCAGTATTTT	CASKGALSTDTQYF
TRBD1	many	TRBJ2-2	TRBV19	TGTGCCAGTAGTACTCAGGGACAGGTGGAGCTGTTTTTT	CASSTQGQVELFF
-	few	TRBJ1-2	TRBV6-5	TGTGCCAGCACCCCCAACACCAACTATGGCTACACCTTC	CASTPNTNYGYTF
-	few	TRBJ1-4	TRBV29-1	TGCAGCGTTCAAAGGGGGTCGGCGGAAAAACTGTTTTTT	CSVQRGSAEKLFF
-	few	TRBJ1-1	TRBV5-1	TGCGCCAGCAGCTTGCAGGGCGGAATGAACACTGAAGCTTTCTTT	CASSLQGGMNTEAFF
TRBD1	few	TRBJ1-4	TRBV19	TGTGCCAGTAGCGGAGGGGCACAGGGGGGAAGAGAAAAACTGTTTTTT	CASSGGAQGGREKLFF
-	few	TRBJ1-2	TRBV14	TGTGCCAGCAGCCACACAGGGAACAGCTATGGCTACACCTTC	CASSHTGNSYGYTF
-	once	TRBJ2-7	TRBV27	TGTGCCAGCACCCTAAGGGCGGGACCCTACGAGCAGTACTTC	CASTLRAGPYEQYF
TRBD1	few	TRBJ2-5	TRBV10-3	TGTGCCATCAGTGAGTCCGGACAGGGAGAGACCCAGTACTTC	CAISESGQGETQYF
-	many	TRBJ2-7	TRBV6-6	TGTGCCAGCAGTTACGGCGGGGGCCAGGACCTTCAGTACTTC	CASSYGGGQDLQYF
TRBD1	-	TRBJ2-2	TRBV9	TGTGCCAGCAGCTCCCCGGACAGGGGATCTCCCGGGGAGCTGTTTTTT	CASSSPDRGSPGELFF
TRBD1	few	TRBJ1-3	TRBV7-3	TGTGCCAGCAGCCCCACGGCAGGGGGAAGCACCATATATTTT	CASSPTAGGSTIYF
TRBD1	few	TRBJ1-1	TRBV5-5	TGTGCCAGCAGCACCTCGACAGGGTCCAACACTGAAGCTTTCTTT	CASSTSTGSNTEAFF
TRBD2	-	TRBJ2-5	TRBV28	TGTGCCAGCAGTTCTAGCGGGGGGGCAGCCCAGTACTTC	CASSSSGGAAQYF
-	few	TRBJ2-5	TRBV9	TGTGCCAGCAGCCCCCGGATAGCGAGAGGAGAGACCCAGTACTTC	CASSPRIARGETQYF
TRBD2	few	TRBJ2-3	TRBV29-1	TGCAGCGCCGTGCTAGCGGGGTTCACAGATACGCAGTATTTT	CSAVLAGFTDTQYF
-	medium-sized	TRBJ1-5	TRBV5-1	TGCGCCAGCAGCTTGGCCGGGGTTAGCAATCAGCCCCAGCATTTT	CASSLAGVSNQPQHF
TRBD1	many	TRBJ1-2	TRBV10-2	TGCGCCAGCAGTACTGGACAGGGAGGAGGCTACACCTTC	CASSTGQGGGYTF
TRBD1	-	TRBJ1-1	TRBV4-3	TGCGCCAGCAGCCATAATACCGGGACAGGGGGCCCTGAAGCTTTCTTT	CASSHNTGTGGPEAFF
-	-	TRBJ2-7	TRBV4-2	TGTGCCAGCAGCCAAGAACAGGAATTCTCCTACGAGCAGTACTTC	CASSQEQEFSYEQYF
-	-	TRBJ1-5	TRBV7-2	TGTGCCAGCAGCCCGACTTGGTTCGATCAGCCCCAGCATTTT	CASSPTWFDQPQHF
-	many	TRBJ2-2	TRBV5-4	TGTGCCAGCAGCGAACAGAACACCGGGGAGCTGTTTTTT	CASSEQNTGELFF
-	-	TRBJ1-2	TRBV7-9	TGTGCCAGCAGCTTCGGTGGGACGGGAGGAAGCTACACCTTC	CASSFGGTGGSYTF
-	few	TRBJ1-4	TRBV19	TGTGCCAGTAGTTCCGGGAAGGGTATACTGTTTTTT	CASSSGKGILFF
-	-	TRBJ1-2	TRBV15	TGTGCCACCAGCAGAGATCAACAGGGTAGCTACACCTTC	CATSRDQQGSYTF
TRBD2	-	TRBJ2-3	TRBV4-3	TGCGCCAGCAGCCAAGGTAGCGGGGGTACTAATACGCAGTATTTT	CASSQGSGGTNTQYF
TRBD2	many	TRBJ2-5	TRBV30	TGTGCCTGGAGCAACGAAAGGACTAGCGGGAGGACCCAGTACTTC	CAWSNERTSGRTQYF
-	-	TRBJ1-2	TRBV30	TGTGCCTGGAGTGCGAGGCTCTATGGCTACACCTTC	CAWSARLYGYTF